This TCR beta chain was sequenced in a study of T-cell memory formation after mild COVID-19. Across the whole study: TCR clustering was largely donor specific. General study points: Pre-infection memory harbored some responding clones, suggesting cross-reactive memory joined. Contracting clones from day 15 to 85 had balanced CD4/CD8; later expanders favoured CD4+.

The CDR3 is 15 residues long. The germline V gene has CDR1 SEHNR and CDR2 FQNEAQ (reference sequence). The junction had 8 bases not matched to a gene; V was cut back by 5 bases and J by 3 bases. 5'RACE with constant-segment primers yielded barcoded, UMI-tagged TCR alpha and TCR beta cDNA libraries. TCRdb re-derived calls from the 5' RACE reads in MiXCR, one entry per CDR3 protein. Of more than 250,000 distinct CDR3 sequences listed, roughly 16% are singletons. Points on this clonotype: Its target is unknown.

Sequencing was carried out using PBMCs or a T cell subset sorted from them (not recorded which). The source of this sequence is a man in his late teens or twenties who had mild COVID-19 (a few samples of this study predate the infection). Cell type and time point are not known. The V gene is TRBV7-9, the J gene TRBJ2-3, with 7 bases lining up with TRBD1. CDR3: CASSPQGFGTDTQYF. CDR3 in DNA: TGTGCCAGCAGCCCACAGGGGTTTGGTACAGATACGCAGTATTTT.